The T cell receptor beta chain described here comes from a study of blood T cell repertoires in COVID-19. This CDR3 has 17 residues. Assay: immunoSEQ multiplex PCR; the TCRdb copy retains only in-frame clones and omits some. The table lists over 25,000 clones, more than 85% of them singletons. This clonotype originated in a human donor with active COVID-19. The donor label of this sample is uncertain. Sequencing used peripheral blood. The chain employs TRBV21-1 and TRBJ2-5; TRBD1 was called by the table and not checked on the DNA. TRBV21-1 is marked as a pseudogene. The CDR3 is CASIQLGKGTAQETQYF. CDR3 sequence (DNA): TGTGCCAGCATCCAACTGGGAAAAGGGACAGCCCAAGAGACCCAGTACTTC.